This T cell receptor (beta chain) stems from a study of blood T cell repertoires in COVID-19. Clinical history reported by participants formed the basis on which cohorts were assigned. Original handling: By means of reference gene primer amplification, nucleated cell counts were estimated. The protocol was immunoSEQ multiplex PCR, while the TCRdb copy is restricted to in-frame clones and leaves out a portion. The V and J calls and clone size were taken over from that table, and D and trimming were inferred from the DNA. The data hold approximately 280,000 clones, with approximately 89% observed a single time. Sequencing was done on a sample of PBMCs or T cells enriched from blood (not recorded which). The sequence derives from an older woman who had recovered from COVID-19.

The CDR3, as DNA: TGTGCCAGCAGCGCCCGTACCGGGACAGGCAAAAATTCACCCCTCCACTTT. Its protein product is CASSARTGTGKNSPLHF. The chain uses TRBV9 and TRBJ1-6; 8 nucleotides align to TRBD1. The CDR3 spans 17 residues. The J segment lost 7 bases and the V segment lost 3 bases, leaving 12 bases of the junction unmatched. Germline V gene sequence: CDR1 SGDLS, CDR2 YYNGEE.